The T cell receptor beta chain under discussion was sequenced for a study of T cell responses to AZD1222 COVID-19 vaccine (dated by TCRdb to the early 2020s). Turning to the overall study: AZD1222 recipients with second doses at about 4 weeks or about 12 weeks were pooled, because spike-specific TCR depth and breadth did not differ between schedules. TCR sequencing covered roughly 230 trial participants: nearly 210 given two doses of AZD1222 and 26 given two doses of MenACWY control vaccine. Trial participants were enrolled by age into subgroups of 18-55, 56-69 and 70-plus years, and about 150, 27 and 61 TCR-sequenced participants, respectively, were included in these subgroups.

The CDR3 regions of human TCRbeta chains were analyzed by immunosequencing. The paper's data handling went like this. Repertoire TCRs were matched against a reference library of SARS-CoV-2-specific TCRs generated with the MIRA antigen-specificity platform. Breadth was defined as the fraction of unique TCRs that were SARS-CoV-2-associated. Depth was defined as the fraction of total T cells that were SARS-CoV-2-associated. Each spike-specific TCR was assigned to its reactive spike region and to a CD4 or CD8 class using the MIRA data. Log10-transformed breadth and depth values were compared by one-way ANOVA with Sidak's multiple comparisons tests. This immuneACCESS table, as held by TCRdb, lists in-frame sequences with V and J called but not all clones. Of the missing ones, under half trace to an unresolved V gene in checked studies; the others have no known cause. D and trimming come from the DNA, and the V and J calls and clone size come from that table. This sample is represented by about 44,000 clones; 80% of them were singletons. 3% to 5% of the sample is taken by the ten largest.

Note on this clone: Its specific antigen is unknown. Base qualities were left out, and no much larger clone turns up one base away.

General conclusions and limits of the study: CD4 TCRs associated with the vaccine covered the entire spike protein, and the dominant responses were in regions 160-218 and 743-854. Because no samples from the day 14 peak response were available, repertoires could be characterized only after the peak T cell response. Participants were mostly white British, with more females than males. The authors suggested clonal diversity may have been underestimated. Conclusions about previously exposed vaccinees are limited because only six or seven AZD1222 recipients were SARS-CoV-2 seropositive at baseline. Reportedly, close to half of the unique spike-specific TCRs recognized epitopes lying outside the regions that are mutated in the B.1.351 and B.1.1.7 variants. In the small 56-69-year group, the increase in depth fell short of significance, most likely because of low power. After two AZD1222 doses, spike-specific TCR breadth and depth were significantly higher than at day 0 and than in MenACWY recipients.

This specimen's time point label, interpreted: baseline before first vaccination. The vaccinee samples were drawn from two UK trials, COV001 and COV002, one of which was a single-blind randomized controlled phase 2/3 trial testing AZD1222 (ChAdOx1 nCoV-19) in healthy adults. Trial participant PBMC samples were collected at day 0 and day 28 after the second dose for TCRbeta chain sequencing. Trimming removed 8 bases from V and 7 bases from J, leaving 11 bases between the germline ends. The CDR3 contains 12 residues, cysteine and phenylalanine counted. CDR3 DNA only is kept here, 36 bases in frame from base 1. Taken from the germline V gene, the CDR1 and CDR2 loops are MNHEY and SVGAGI.

This sequence uses TRBV6-5 and TRBJ1-4; TRBD1 might be the D gene, on 5 matching bases. The clonotype comes from an adult in good health. The sequencing used peripheral blood, collected on day 0 of AZD1222 vaccination. The sequenced DNA: TGTGCCAGCCAAGGGGAGGTTGAAAAACTGTTTTTT. The translation is CASQGEVEKLFF.